This T cell receptor beta chain was profiled in a study of shared T cell receptors in the human thymus. TCRdb keeps only in-frame clones here, not all; method: immunoSEQ multiplex PCR. Among about 380,000 clones listed, approximately 95% were seen once. V lost 8 bases and J lost 4, with 5 bases in between. The CDR3 has 11 residues. CDR1 and CDR2 (germline): SGHTA, FQGTGA. The sequence derives from a human donor. The material sequenced was thymocytes. The chain joins TRBV7-3 to TRBJ2-2; a possible D gene is TRBD2 (5 bases). In DNA form, the CDR3 reads TGTGCCAGCGAGGGCACCGGGGAGCTGTTTTTT. As protein: CASEGTGELFF.